Listed here are 28 T cell receptor beta chains from one sample, sequenced in a study of breast tumors, draining lymph nodes, adjacent tissues. Axillary draining lymph nodes of breast cancer patients supplied the node samples. TCRdb recomputed calls from the multiplex PCR reads with MiXCR, one row per CDR3 protein. This sample has about 230,000 distinct CDR3 sequences, with roughly 32% found just once. The sequencing sample was made of axillary lymph node tissue. Every receptor here comes from a female donor with breast cancer. Some clones in this sample may be carry-over from other donors' samples.

The DNA of the CDR3 is TGCAGTGCTAGGGGGGGGGCACACGAAAAACTGTTTTTT. Translated, it gives CSARGGAHEKLFF. The chain combines TRBV20-1 with TRBJ1-4, with D tentatively TRBD1 (6 bases). This CDR3 region has 13 residues. The V gene's germline CDR1 is DFQATT and CDR2 SNEGSKA (reference sequence). Trimming shortened V by 3 bases and J by 8 bases, and 13 bases separated the two germline ends.

This clonotype showed up many times. Here the CDR3 reads CASSYLRGGYEQFF. Written as DNA, the CDR3 is TGTGCCAGCAGCTACCTTAGGGGGGGATATGAGCAGTTCTTC. The chain couples TRBV7-2 to TRBJ2-1; D perhaps matches TRBD2 (7 bases). V lost 4 bases and J lost 8, with 15 bases in between. This CDR3 contains 14 residues. The germline CDR1 and CDR2 sequences are SGHTA and FQGNSA.

The sample holds many counts of this clonotype. J is TRBJ1-3 and V is TRBV25-1; TRBD1 matches at 9 bases. Germline trimming cut 1 base from V and 0 bases from J; bases unmatched to any gene: 1. The CDR3 is 16 residues long. Germline lookup yields CDR1 MGHDK and CDR2 SYGVNS. In nucleotides, the CDR3 is TGTGCCAGCAGTGAATGGGGACAGGGCTCTGGAAACACCATATATTTT. This codes for CASSEWGQGSGNTIYF.

This clonotype was observed once. The chain uses TRBV6-4 and TRBJ1-6, with TRBD1 identical over 7 bases. J lost 7 bases, V lost 5 bases, and 8 bases had no gene match. Germline CDR1 MRHNA, CDR2 SNTAGT. The CDR3 is 15 residues long. DNA of the CDR3: TGTGCCAGCAGTCCCCGACAGGGTGGAAATTCACCCCTCCACTTT. Its translation is CASSPRQGGNSPLHF.

In this sample, this clonotype turned up many times. The V gene is TRBV7-2, the J gene TRBJ2-5; D perhaps matches TRBD2 (6 bases). V shed 3 bases and J shed 4 bases, with 12 bases lying between them. This CDR3 comprises 14 residues. CDR1 is SGHTA, CDR2 FQGNSA, per germline. CDR3 sequence (DNA): TGTGCCAGCAGCTTCTACGGAGGGAGAGAGACCCAGTACTTC. This translates into CASSFYGGRETQYF.

There are many counts of this clonotype. The chain's CDR3 is CASSWSGSEQFF. The CDR3 DNA is TGTGCCAGCAGCTGGAGCGGGAGTGAGCAGTTCTTC. The chain is built from TRBV11-1 and TRBJ2-1, with 8 positions matching TRBD2. After removal of 4 bases from V and 9 bases from J, the junction contained 2 bases not matched to a gene. From germline, CDR1 is SGHAT and CDR2 FQDESV (reference sequence). This CDR3 region has 12 residues.

This clonotype was detected only a few times. A much larger clone lies a single base off, so this may be a read error. The chain carries TRBV5-1 and TRBJ2-5, with TRBD1 matching 10 bases. J was trimmed by 5 bases and V by 4 bases; bases with no gene match: 8. This CDR3 has 15 amino acids. Germline assignment: CDR1 SGHRS and CDR2 YFSETQ. The chain's CDR3 is CASSPDGTGDETQYF. CDR3 DNA: TGCGCCAGCAGCCCGGACGGGACAGGGGACGAGACCCAGTACTTC.

This clonotype turned up a few times. The chain combines TRBV20-1 with TRBJ1-1, with a possible D match to TRBD1 (5 bases). In germline, CDR1 is DFQATT, CDR2 SNEGSKA (reference sequence). The CDR3 runs to 13 residues. Trimming stripped 6 bases from V and 1 base from J, with 12 bases between. The CDR3 DNA follows: TGCAGTGCCACCCGTGACAGGAACACTGAAGCTTTCTTT. It specifies CSATRDRNTEAFF.

In this sample, this clonotype turned up many times. CDR3 sequence: CASSLKGQGAETQYF. The CDR3 DNA reads as TGTGCCAGCAGCTTGAAGGGGCAGGGGGCAGAGACCCAGTACTTC. The rearrangement links TRBV5-4 to TRBJ2-5, with 8 bases fitting TRBD1. After removal of 1 base from V and 4 bases from J, the junction contained 6 bases not matched to a gene. The CDR3 covers 15 residues. Looked up from germline, CDR1 is SGHNT and CDR2 is YYREEE (reference sequence).

This clonotype was counted at least ten times. This sequence joins TRBV24-1 and TRBJ1-2; 11 bases agree with TRBD1. From germline, CDR1 is KGHDR and CDR2 SFDVKD. Trimming took 4 bases from V and 6 from J; bases not matched to a gene: 6. This CDR3 has 15 residues. CDR3 sequence (DNA): TGTGCCACCAGTGAAAGGGACAGGGGGTCCAATGGCTACACCTTC. Its protein is CATSERDRGSNGYTF.

The V call is TRBV28, the J call TRBJ2-3, with TRBD1 matching 7 bases. The CDR3 consists of 18 residues. Per germline, CDR1 MDHEN and CDR2 SYDVKM. V trimming: 8 bases; J trimming: 1 base; junction bases outside the gene matches: 18. The CDR3 reads CASSPSGQRRSGTDTQYF. The CDR3 DNA reads as TGTGCCAGCTCACCCTCGGGACAGAGAAGGTCTGGCACAGATACGCAGTATTTT.

This clonotype was detected ten times or more. The DNA for the CDR3 is TGCAGTGCCAGACCGTTCGGAGCGGGAGAGTACGTGGGGAACATTCAGTACTTC. Translated, it gives CSARPFGAGEYVGNIQYF. The V gene is TRBV20-1, the J gene TRBJ2-4, with TRBD2 matching over 8 bases. There are 18 residues in the CDR3. CDR1 DFQATT and CDR2 SNEGSKA come from the germline V gene (reference sequence). J gave up 7 bases and V 6 bases, and 23 bases lay outside the gene matches.

This chain joins TRBV19 and TRBJ2-2, with a tentative D call TRBD2 (6 bases). V was pared by 3 bases and J by 5 bases, with 7 bases between. The CDR3 covers 13 residues. The germline V gene has CDR1 LNHDA and CDR2 SQIVND (reference sequence). This CDR3 reads CASSMGGTGELFF. The CDR3 nucleotides are TGTGCCAGTAGTATGGGGGGAACCGGGGAGCTGTTTTTT. The full variable domain, in which reference TRBV19 and TRBJ2-2 provide the parts outside the CDR3, is DGGITQSPKYLFRKEGQNVTLSCEQNLNHDAMYWYRQDPGQGLRLIYYSQIVNDFQKGDIAEGYSVSREKKESFPLTVTSAQKNPTAFYLCASSMGGTGELFFGEGSRLTVL.

On this clonotype itself: In this CDR3 the conserved last residue, phenylalanine or tryptophan, is missing, so a read error is likely. No DNA is shown, since the ends of the CDR3 on it are uncertain; the CDR3 is the one TCRdb lists. The chain has TRBV7-9 and TRBJ2-6; the table gives TRBD2 as D, unverified against the DNA. Per germline, CDR1 SEHNR and CDR2 FQNEAQ (reference sequence). The CDR3 numbers 8 amino acids, ends counted. The CDR3: CASIEVAS.

The chain is built from TRBV29-1 and TRBJ1-2, with D hard to call. This CDR3 has 12 residues. CDR1 is SQVTM and CDR2 is ANQGSEA in the germline V gene. V was clipped by 4 bases and J by 3 bases, with 9 bases between them. The CDR3, as DNA: TGCAGCGTTGTAACCCGTTACTATGGCTACACCTTC. It translates to CSVVTRYYGYTF.

This clonotype occurred many times. The rearrangement joins TRBV11-3 to TRBJ2-7; D possibly uses TRBD1 or TRBD2 (6 bases each). The CDR3 sequence is 16 residues long. Germline-derived CDR1 and CDR2 are SGHNT and YENEEA. Trimming left V 3 bases short and J 7 bases short, with 22 bases between. The CDR3 DNA sequence: TGTGCCAGCAGCTTCACCCTTTTCGGAGGGGGTAAAGAGCAGTACTTC. Amino acids: CASSFTLFGGGKEQYF.

This clonotype was picked up a small number of times. A much larger clone is a single base away; this may be a read error. The J gene is TRBJ2-1, the V gene TRBV7-2; 9 bases are shared with TRBD2. This CDR3 has 15 amino acids. Germline lookup yields CDR1 SGHTA and CDR2 FQGNSA. The CDR3 spells CASSVGTSRYNEQLF. As DNA, the CDR3 is TGTGCCAGCAGCGTCGGGACTAGCCGGTACAATGAGCAGCTCTTC.

The chain combines TRBV20-1 with TRBJ2-1; TRBD2 is a possible D gene (6 bases). Germline loops: CDR1 DFQATT, CDR2 SNEGSKA (reference sequence). The V end lost 3 bases, the J end lost 12 bases, and 18 bases lay between the germline ends. The CDR3 totals 13 residues. DNA for the CDR3: TGCAGTGCTAGTGCCCAACTAGCCGGTGGGCAGTTCTTC. Amino acid sequence: CSASAQLAGGQFF.

Notes on this clonotype: The limits of the CDR3 on the DNA are not certain, so only TCRdb's listed CDR3 is given. This chain links TRBV5-6 with TRBJ2-2; the table gives TRBD2 as D, unverified against the DNA. Germline CDR1 and CDR2: SGHDT and YYEEEE. The CDR3 numbers 20 amino acids, ends counted. CDR3 sequence reads: CASSFYICSARLAGTGELFF.

This clonotype was counted ten times or more. The chain recombines TRBV19 with TRBJ1-5; the D is unclear. CDR1 is LNHDA and CDR2 is SQIVND in the germline V gene (reference sequence). The length of the CDR3 is 16 residues. Trimming pared 6 bases from V and 7 bases from J, leaving 22 bases between. CDR3 sequence reads: CASRDGSGLVWQPQHF. The CDR3 DNA reads TGTGCCAGTAGGGATGGGTCTGGGCTGGTTTGGCAGCCCCAGCATTTT.

This clonotype was seen a few times. The J gene is TRBJ2-3, the V gene TRBV5-4; D gene ambiguous. This CDR3 region has 15 residues. Looked up from germline, CDR1 is SGHNT and CDR2 is YYREEE (reference sequence). The V end was cut by 3 bases, the J end by 2 bases, with 13 bases between. The CDR3 loop is CASSSDRAHTDTQYF. CDR3 nucleotides: TGTGCCAGCAGCTCGGATAGGGCCCACACAGATACGCAGTATTTT.

The CDR3 region has the DNA TGTGCCAGCAGTCCCCGGACAGGGTTGGGGGCTGAAGCTTTCTTT. Translated: CASSPRTGLGAEAFF. V usage is TRBV6-6 and J usage is TRBJ1-1; TRBD1 matches at 8 bases. This CDR3 has 15 amino acids. With V trimmed by 5 bases and J by 6 bases, 11 bases remained unmatched. Germline CDR1 and CDR2: MNHNY and SVGAGI (reference sequence).

In this sample, this clonotype turned up many times. The chain employs TRBV6-6 and TRBJ2-7, with D perhaps TRBD1 (6 bases). CDR1 MNHNY and CDR2 SVGAGI come from the germline V gene (reference sequence). The V and J ends lost 7 bases and 7 bases respectively, with 17 bases between them. There are 13 residues in the CDR3. For the CDR3, the DNA is TGTGCCAGCACCCCGGGACAACGCAGAGAGCAGTACTTC. Translation gives CASTPGQRREQYF.

Worth noting for this clonotype: A much larger clone differs from this one at a single base, so this may be a read error. The V call is TRBV9, the J call TRBJ2-3; perhaps TRBD2 as D (6 bases). The V gene's germline CDR1 is SGDLS and CDR2 YYNGEE. The CDR3 extends over 14 amino acids. CDR3 protein: CASSAETSTDTQSF. In DNA, the CDR3 is TGTGCCAGCAGCGCAGAAACTAGCACAGATACGCAGTCTTTT.

The J gene is TRBJ2-3, the V gene TRBV20-1; possible D gene TRBD1, 5 bases. Between the trimmed V and J ends, which lost 0 bases and 4 bases, there was a span of 8 bases. The germline gives CDR1 DFQATT, CDR2 SNEGSKA (reference sequence). The CDR3 sequence is 13 residues long. The CDR3 is CSARDRGADTQYF. The CDR3 bases are TGCAGTGCTAGAGATAGGGGTGCAGATACGCAGTATTTT.

This clonotype was counted many times. The chain joins TRBV5-1 to TRBJ2-1; D ambiguous. The CDR3 extends over 15 amino acids. From germline, CDR1 is SGHRS and CDR2 YFSETQ. Trimming took off 0 bases at V and 2 bases at J, with 9 bases between the two ends. The CDR3 is CASSLVLSTYNEQFF. Written as DNA, the CDR3 is TGCGCCAGCAGCTTGGTCCTCTCCACCTACAATGAGCAGTTCTTC.

This clonotype has at least ten counts. The gene calls are TRBV3-1 and TRBJ2-3; 8 bases fit TRBD2. V was clipped by 4 bases and J by 5 bases; unmatched bases: 8. The CDR3 has 15 amino acids. CDR1 LGHDT and CDR2 YNNKEL come from the germline V gene (reference sequence). DNA for the CDR3: TGTGCCAGCAGCCGGGAAGCGGGAGCTGGAGATACGCAGTATTTT. Translation gives CASSREAGAGDTQYF.

About this clonotype itself: The final CDR3 position lacks the conserved phenylalanine or tryptophan, pointing to a likely read error. No DNA is shown, since the ends of the CDR3 on it are uncertain; the CDR3 is the one TCRdb lists. The chain has TRBV7-3 and TRBJ2-5; TRBD2 was called by the table and not checked on the DNA. Ends included, the CDR3 has 15 residues. Germline values: CDR1 SGHTA, CDR2 FQGTGA. CDR3 loop: CASSNQGNSPLHFGN.